The entry below describes one T cell receptor beta chain. Antigen unknown. These data are taken from a study of PD-1 blockade in mismatch repair-deficient tumors. The wider study: Patients had about a dozen mismatch repair-deficient cancer types and were previously treated and progressing.

Clones were read by immunoSEQ multiplex PCR, and TCRdb kept only the in-frame ones, dropping some. The sample has some 40,000 clones, over 70% seen once; the top ten hold around 1%. Study observations and caveats: Tumor-resident clones, often undetectable pretreatment in blood, expanded then contracted after pembrolizumab.

This CDR3 comprises 17 residues. V gave up 4 bases and J gave up 0 bases; unmatched junction bases: 8. The germline gives CDR1 MGHDK, CDR2 SYGVNS. All patients were mismatch repair deficient, assessed by either PCR or immunohistochemistry. TCRs were sequenced from three patients responding to pembrolizumab. This receptor was obtained from an adult with mismatch repair-deficient cancer. Specimen: PBMCs, collected around 40 weeks after starting pembrolizumab. The rearrangement links TRBV25-1 to TRBJ1-1, with 10 bases lining up with TRBD1. This CDR3 is CASSGDRGLYLNTEAFF. The CDR3, as DNA: TGTGCCAGCAGTGGTGACAGGGGGCTGTATCTGAACACTGAAGCTTTCTTT.